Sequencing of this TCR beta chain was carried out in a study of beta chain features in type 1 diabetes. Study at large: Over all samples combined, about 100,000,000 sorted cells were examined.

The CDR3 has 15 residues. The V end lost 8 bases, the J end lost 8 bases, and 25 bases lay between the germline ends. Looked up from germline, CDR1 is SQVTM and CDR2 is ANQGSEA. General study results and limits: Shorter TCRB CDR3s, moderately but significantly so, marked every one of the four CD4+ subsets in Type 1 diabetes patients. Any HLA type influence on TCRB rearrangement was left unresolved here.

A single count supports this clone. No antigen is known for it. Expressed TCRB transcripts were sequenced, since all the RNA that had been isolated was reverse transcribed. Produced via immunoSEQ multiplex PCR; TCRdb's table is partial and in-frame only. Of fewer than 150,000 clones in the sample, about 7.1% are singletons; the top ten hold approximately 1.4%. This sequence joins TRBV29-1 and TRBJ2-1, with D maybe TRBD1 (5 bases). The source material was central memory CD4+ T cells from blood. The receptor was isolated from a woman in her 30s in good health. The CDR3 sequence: CSPGGAYHPDDEQFF. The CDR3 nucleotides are TGCAGCCCGGGTGGGGCGTACCACCCTGACGATGAGCAGTTCTTC.